The 25 T cell receptor beta chains given below trace back to one sample, sequenced in a study of T cell responses to AZD1222 COVID-19 vaccine. TCRdb's copy holds only in-frame clones and misses some; the assay was immunoSEQ multiplex PCR. The repertoire consists of roughly 120,000 clones, with around 84% occurring once and the leading ten covering around 17%. The source was peripheral blood, collected 28 days after the second AZD1222 dose. These receptors all come from an adult who received the AZD1222 COVID-19 vaccine.

V is TRBV19 and J is TRBJ2-1; 13 nucleotides align to TRBD2. Germline V lookup: CDR1 LNHDA, CDR2 SQIVND (reference sequence). The CDR3 is made up of 16 amino acids. V gave up 3 bases and J gave up 7 bases; unmatched junction bases: 6. CDR3: CASSISLAGGQNEQFF. In DNA form, the CDR3 reads TGTGCCAGTAGTATTTCACTAGCGGGGGGGCAGAATGAGCAGTTCTTC. Together with reference TRBV19 and TRBJ2-1, the CDR3 gives the full variable domain: DGGITQSPKYLFRKEGQNVTLSCEQNLNHDAMYWYRQDPGQGLRLIYYSQIVNDFQKGDIAEGYSVSREKKESFPLTVTSAQKNPTAFYLCASSISLAGGQNEQFFGPGTRLTVL.

The chain recombines TRBV11-3 with TRBJ2-2; 9 bases map to TRBD1. Germline V gene sequence: CDR1 SGHNT, CDR2 YENEEA. The CDR3 totals 14 residues. With V trimmed by 5 bases and J by 7 bases, 5 bases remained unmatched. The CDR3 loop is CASSLQGAGGELFF. The CDR3 coding sequence is TGTGCCAGCAGCCTACAGGGGGCGGGCGGGGAGCTGTTTTTT.

The rearrangement joins TRBV5-8 to TRBJ1-5, with D tentatively TRBD1 (6 bases). The V end was cut by 0 bases, the J end by 4 bases, with 8 bases between. Germline values: CDR1 SGHTS, CDR2 YDEGEE. The CDR3 is 14 amino acids. CDR3 in DNA: TGTGCCAGCAGCTTGGGACAGGATAATCAGCCCCAGCATTTT. It encodes CASSLGQDNQPQHF.

This chain joins TRBV19 and TRBJ2-7; D may be TRBD1 or TRBD2 (5 bases each). The germline V and J ends were trimmed by 5 bases and 7 bases, with 21 bases remaining between them. The CDR3 totals 15 residues. The germline V gene encodes CDR1 LNHDA and CDR2 SQIVND (reference sequence). The CDR3 DNA reads as TGTGCCAGTAGTTACCGGGACCCGGCCAGGTGGGAGCAGTACTTC. Translation: CASSYRDPARWEQYF. The full variable domain, in which reference TRBV19 and TRBJ2-7 provide the parts outside the CDR3, is DGGITQSPKYLFRKEGQNVTLSCEQNLNHDAMYWYRQDPGQGLRLIYYSQIVNDFQKGDIAEGYSVSREKKESFPLTVTSAQKNPTAFYLCASSYRDPARWEQYFGPGTRLTVT.

This chain links TRBV5-6 with TRBJ1-2; no definite D call. The CDR3 is made up of 12 amino acids. V was trimmed by 4 bases and J by 1 base, leaving 5 bases between them. Germline CDR1 SGHDT, CDR2 YYEEEE. CDR3: CASSAGNYGYTF. CDR3 coding DNA: TGTGCCAGCAGCGCGGGTAACTATGGCTACACCTTC.

The chain recombines TRBV29-1 with TRBJ2-1; D gene uncertain. V lost 8 bases to trimming and J lost 7 bases, with 9 bases between them. Germline V gives CDR1 SQVTM, CDR2 ANQGSEA. This CDR3 is built from 10 residues. CDR3 sequence reads: CSPPRNEQFF. In DNA, the CDR3 is TGCAGCCCCCCGAGGAATGAGCAGTTCTTC.

The chain couples TRBV4-1 to TRBJ1-2, with 9 bases fitting TRBD1. Looked up from germline, CDR1 is MGHRA and CDR2 is YSYEKL. V lost 1 base to trimming and J lost 5 bases; unmatched junction nucleotides: 2. The CDR3 covers 14 residues. CDR3 residues: CASSQAGTGYGYTF. The CDR3 DNA is TGCGCCAGCAGCCAAGCCGGGACAGGGTATGGCTACACCTTC.

This chain joins TRBV19 and TRBJ2-1; 10 bases align to TRBD2. Germline CDR1 and CDR2: LNHDA and SQIVND (reference sequence). J gave up 7 bases and V 0 bases, and 6 bases lay outside the gene matches. The CDR3 loop spans 16 amino acids. In DNA form, the CDR3 reads TGTGCCAGTAGTATAGACGTTACTAGCGGGGTAAATGAGCAGTTCTTC. Residues: CASSIDVTSGVNEQFF.

This sequence joins TRBV14 and TRBJ1-4; tentative D call: TRBD1 (6 bases). The CDR3 extends over 15 amino acids. With 1 base removed from V and 8 bases from J, the gap between germline ends came to 14 bases. The germline V gene encodes CDR1 SGHDN and CDR2 FVKESK. The CDR3 coding sequence is TGTGCCAGCAGCCAAGTGGGGGGCCGGGGAGAAAAACTGTTTTTT. Its translation: CASSQVGGRGEKLFF.

This clone showed up just once. The chain carries TRBV19 and TRBJ1-2; D ambiguous. The ends were cut back, 3 bases at V and 1 base at J, with 15 bases in the middle. The CDR3 extends over 16 amino acids. Germline V CDR1 and CDR2: LNHDA, SQIVND (reference sequence). The CDR3, as DNA: TGTGCCAGTAGTATTCAGGCGGTCCACGTTAACTATGGCTACACCTTC. Protein sequence: CASSIQAVHVNYGYTF.

The genes are TRBV11-3 and TRBJ2-3; D is unresolved. Trimming took 1 base from V and 0 from J, leaving 2 bases between them. The V gene's germline CDR1 is SGHNT and CDR2 YENEEA. This CDR3 spans 13 amino acids. CDR3 residues: CASSLGSTDTQYF. CDR3 bases: TGTGCCAGCAGCTTAGGTAGCACAGATACGCAGTATTTT.

The V call is TRBV15, the J call TRBJ1-1, with D maybe TRBD1 (5 bases). The germline V gene encodes CDR1 LNHNV and CDR2 YYDKDF (reference sequence). Trimming took 1 base from V and 0 from J, leaving 12 bases between them. The CDR3 spans 16 residues. CDR3 amino acids: CATSRGAGDLNTEAFF. CDR3 nucleotide sequence: TGTGCCACCAGCAGAGGAGCTGGGGACTTGAACACTGAAGCTTTCTTT. Full variable domain (outside the CDR3, taken from reference TRBV15 and TRBJ1-1): DAMVIQNPRYQVTQFGKPVTLSCSQTLNHNVMYWYQQKSSQAPKLLFHYYDKDFNNEADTPDNFQSRRPNTSFCFLDIRSPGLGDTAMYLCATSRGAGDLNTEAFFGQGTRLTVV.

The chain is built from TRBV4-1 and TRBJ2-5; D ambiguous. V lost 2 bases and J 5 bases, leaving 9 bases between the germline ends. This CDR3 has 13 residues. CDR1 and CDR2 from the germline V gene are MGHRA and YSYEKL. CDR3 amino acids: CASSQWMGETQYF. In DNA, the CDR3 is TGCGCCAGCAGCCAATGGATGGGGGAGACCCAGTACTTC.

The V call is TRBV18, the J call TRBJ1-4; maybe TRBD1 (6 bases). The CDR3 spans 16 residues. Germline CDR1 KGHSH, CDR2 LQKENI. V was cut by 2 bases and J by 0 bases, with 10 bases left in between. The CDR3 here is CASSPRTVATNEKLFF. CDR3 DNA: TGTGCCAGCTCACCAAGGACAGTTGCAACTAATGAAAAACTGTTTTTT.

The chain combines TRBV6-5 with TRBJ1-1, with D unclear. The length of the CDR3 is 14 residues. V lost 0 bases and J lost 0, with 5 bases in between. Germline lookup yields CDR1 MNHEY and CDR2 SVGAGI. The CDR3: CASSYSRMNTEAFF. The CDR3 region has the DNA TGTGCCAGCAGTTACTCAAGGATGAACACTGAAGCTTTCTTT.

The chain links TRBV19 to TRBJ1-5; no reliable D call. Germline V lookup: CDR1 LNHDA, CDR2 SQIVND (reference sequence). This CDR3 is 17 amino acids long. The V end was cut by 0 bases, the J end by 0 bases, with 12 bases between. The CDR3 region has the DNA TGTGCCAGTAGTATAGATCGCGGTGTTTATAGCAATCAGCCCCAGCATTTT. Protein: CASSIDRGVYSNQPQHF.

This clone was counted a single time. The V gene is TRBV7-3, the J gene TRBJ1-2; tentatively, D is TRBD1 (5 bases). The CDR3 is made up of 13 amino acids. In germline, CDR1 is SGHTA, CDR2 FQGTGA. The V and J ends lost 3 bases and 7 bases respectively, with 12 bases between them. The CDR3 DNA reads TGTGCCAGCAGCTTGTCTGGGACTCGTGGCTACACCTTC. Protein sequence: CASSLSGTRGYTF.

The V call is TRBV6-6, the J call TRBJ2-3, with 7 nucleotides matching TRBD2. From germline, CDR1 is MNHNY and CDR2 SVGAGI (reference sequence). The CDR3 consists of 16 residues. J gave up 1 base and V 2 bases, and 6 bases lay outside the gene matches. The CDR3: CASSYLRAGGTDTQYF. CDR3 in DNA: TGTGCCAGCAGTTACCTACGGGCGGGGGGCACAGATACGCAGTATTTT.

The J gene is TRBJ1-2, the V gene TRBV6-5, with TRBD1 matching 9 bases. The CDR3 length is 14 residues. CDR1 is MNHEY, CDR2 SVGAGI, per germline. Unmatched junction bases numbered 3, after V lost 6 bases and J lost 1 base. The CDR3 DNA is TGTGCCAGCAGAGGGGACAGGGATAACTATGGCTACACCTTC. It is translated as CASRGDRDNYGYTF.

The V and J genes are TRBV24-1 and TRBJ2-1, with 11 bases lining up with TRBD2. The germline V gene encodes CDR1 KGHDR and CDR2 SFDVKD. This CDR3 region has 16 residues. After removal of 3 bases from V and 6 bases from J, the junction contained 6 bases not matched to a gene. The DNA for the CDR3 is TGTGCCACCAGTGATGAAACTAGCGGGAGAGGCAATGAGCAGTTCTTC. Protein: CATSDETSGRGNEQFF.

The chain carries TRBV15 and TRBJ1-2; D remains ambiguous. Germline loops: CDR1 LNHNV, CDR2 YYDKDF (reference sequence). Between the trimmed V and J ends, which lost 8 bases and 3 bases, there was a span of 16 bases. The length of the CDR3 is 14 residues. The CDR3 is CATHLRGHHYGYTF. CDR3 nucleotides: TGTGCCACCCATCTCCGCGGTCATCACTATGGCTACACCTTC. Filled out from reference TRBV15 and TRBJ1-2, the complete variable domain reads DAMVIQNPRYQVTQFGKPVTLSCSQTLNHNVMYWYQQKSSQAPKLLFHYYDKDFNNEADTPDNFQSRRPNTSFCFLDIRSPGLGDTAMYLCATHLRGHHYGYTFGSGTRLTVV.

In the case of this clone: A much larger clone sits a single nucleotide away, making a read error possible. The chain joins TRBV6-4 to TRBJ2-2; D perhaps matches TRBD1 (5 bases). CDR3 size: 13 residues. Trimming cost V 5 bases and J 1 base, with 5 bases left between them. The germline CDR1 and CDR2 sequences are MRHNA and SNTAGT. In DNA form, the CDR3 reads TGTGCCAGCAGTACAGGGAACACCGGGGAGCTGTTTTTT. Its protein is CASSTGNTGELFF.

This chain joins TRBV4-3 and TRBJ1-2; no clear D. V lost 0 bases and J 0 bases, leaving 8 bases between the germline ends. This CDR3 spans 15 amino acids. Germline CDR1 LGHNA, CDR2 YSLEER. CDR3 protein: CASSQDAGPNYGYTF. The CDR3 nucleotides are TGCGCCAGCAGCCAAGATGCGGGCCCTAACTATGGCTACACCTTC.

This clone has only a few counts. The chain has TRBV27 and TRBJ1-5; D is possibly TRBD1 (5 bases). CDR1 and CDR2 from the germline V gene are MNHEY and SMNVEV (reference sequence). V was pared by 2 bases and J by 7 bases, with 21 bases between. CDR3 length: 17 residues. For the CDR3, the DNA is TGTGCCAGCAGTTTAACCCGGGGCAGGGAAAGGGGACAGCCCCAGCATTTT. Encoded protein: CASSLTRGRERGQPQHF.

The J gene is TRBJ1-1, the V gene TRBV28; D remains unclear. Germline CDR1 and CDR2: MDHEN and SYDVKM. The CDR3 totals 13 residues. With 5 bases removed from V and 0 bases from J, the gap between germline ends came to 7 bases. CDR3 DNA: TGTGCCAGCAGTGTAGCTATGAACACTGAAGCTTTCTTT. As protein: CASSVAMNTEAFF.